Shown below are 31 T cell receptor beta chains from a single sample sequenced in a study of cytomegalovirus exposure and HLA in healthy donors. 60 Vbeta and 13 Jbeta primers were used in PCR. The data were produced by immunoSEQ multiplex PCR, yet TCRdb's version contains in-frame clones alone and is incomplete. The table records over 130,000 clones, over 80% of them present only once. Sequencing was done on a sample of PBMCs. These receptors came from a female donor in good health and CMV-seronegative.

V gene TRBV7-2 combines with J gene TRBJ2-5; possible D gene TRBD1, 5 bases. V was clipped by 2 bases and J by 0 bases, with 10 bases between them. The germline V gene encodes CDR1 SGHTA and CDR2 FQGNSA. This CDR3 has 15 amino acids. CDR3 in DNA: TGTGCCAGCAGCTTACCAGGGCAGTACCAAGAGACCCAGTACTTC. Its translation: CASSLPGQYQETQYF.

The chain uses TRBV13 and TRBJ2-3; tentative D call: TRBD1 (6 bases). CDR3 length: 17 amino acids. Trimming removed 4 bases at V and 0 bases at J, with 17 bases between. The germline gives CDR1 PRHDT, CDR2 FYEKMQ (reference sequence). The CDR3 sequence is CASSSEVGALSTDTQYF. The CDR3 nucleotides are TGTGCCAGCAGCTCCGAGGTGGGGGCACTCAGCACAGATACGCAGTATTTT.

The chain recombines TRBV5-6 with TRBJ1-1; 11 bases are shared with TRBD1. This CDR3 comprises 17 residues. Germline V gives CDR1 SGHDT, CDR2 YYEEEE. V was clipped by 0 bases and J by 1 base; unmatched bases: 5. The CDR3 region has the DNA TGTGCCAGCAGCTTGGGCGGACAGGGGGCTGGGAACACTGAAGCTTTCTTT. Its translation: CASSLGGQGAGNTEAFF.

This rearrangement joins TRBV4-1 to TRBJ2-5, with 7 bases that match TRBD1. V lost 4 bases to trimming and J lost 5 bases; unmatched junction nucleotides: 7. The CDR3 is 14 amino acids. Germline values: CDR1 MGHRA, CDR2 YSYEKL. CDR3 amino acids: CASSPRQGEETQYF. The CDR3 coding sequence is TGCGCCAGCAGCCCTCGGCAGGGGGAGGAGACCCAGTACTTC.

The V and J genes are TRBV28 and TRBJ1-2; D gene uncertain. V was clipped by 2 bases and J by 2 bases, with 9 bases between them. Germline V gene lookup returns CDR1 MDHEN and CDR2 SYDVKM. The CDR3 is 14 amino acids. This CDR3 reads CASSLLQTNYGYTF. CDR3 DNA: TGTGCCAGCAGTTTACTCCAGACAAACTATGGCTACACCTTC.

The genes are TRBV11-2 and TRBJ2-7, with TRBD1 identical over 8 bases. The V gene end was trimmed by 5 bases and the J gene end by 7 bases; junction bases not matched to a gene: 10. Germline CDR1 reads SGHAT; CDR2 reads FQNNGV. The CDR3 consists of 14 residues. The CDR3, as DNA: TGTGCCAGCAGCCAAGACAGGGGAGGTGGGGAGCAGTACTTC. As protein: CASSQDRGGGEQYF.

V gene TRBV5-1 combines with J gene TRBJ2-1; possible D gene TRBD2, 6 bases. V was trimmed by 0 bases and J by 1 base, leaving 11 bases between them. The germline V gene encodes CDR1 SGHRS and CDR2 YFSETQ. The CDR3 length is 16 residues. CDR3 amino acids: CASSLAVGTSYNEQFF. CDR3 sequence (DNA): TGCGCCAGCAGCTTGGCCGTTGGGACTTCCTACAATGAGCAGTTCTTC.

The rearrangement joins TRBV19 to TRBJ1-1, with 9 positions matching TRBD1. CDR3 length: 15 amino acids. V gave up 6 bases and J gave up 4 bases; unmatched junction bases: 9. In germline, CDR1 is LNHDA, CDR2 SQIVND (reference sequence). CDR3 protein: CASSPGGTGLTEAFF. The CDR3 DNA is TGTGCCAGTAGCCCCGGGGGGACAGGGCTCACTGAAGCTTTCTTT.

The chain recombines TRBV4-2 with TRBJ2-7, with TRBD1 as a possible D gene (5 bases). This CDR3 spans 14 amino acids. In germline, CDR1 is LGHNA, CDR2 YNFKEQ. Trimming shortened V by 0 bases and J by 6 bases, and 12 bases separated the two germline ends. The CDR3 DNA reads as TGTGCCAGCAGCCAAGATCCCGACAGCCTCGAGCAGTACTTC. It specifies CASSQDPDSLEQYF.

The CDR3 reads CASSLGRQGNTEAFF. The CDR3 nucleotides read TGTGCCAGCAGCTTAGGCCGGCAGGGCAACACTGAAGCTTTCTTT. V and J are TRBV7-3 and TRBJ1-1; possibly TRBD1 for D (5 bases). Trimming took off 2 bases at V and 2 bases at J, with 12 bases between the two ends. CDR1 is SGHTA and CDR2 is FQGTGA in the germline V gene. The CDR3 has 15 amino acids.

This chain uses TRBV6-5 with TRBJ1-2, with D uncertain. Per the germline V gene, CDR1 is MNHEY and CDR2 is SVGAGI. CDR3 length: 15 amino acids. V was clipped by 3 bases and J by 0 bases, with 11 bases between them. CDR3 protein: CASSYGWAANYGYTF. The DNA of the CDR3 is TGTGCCAGCAGTTATGGATGGGCAGCTAACTATGGCTACACCTTC.

This clone was detected only a few times. The chain combines TRBV6-1 with TRBJ2-1; no reliable D call. In germline, CDR1 is MNHNS, CDR2 SASEGT. The CDR3 is made up of 14 amino acids. Trimming left V 5 bases short and J 8 bases short, with 16 bases between. The CDR3 nucleotides are TGTGCCAGCAGTCACTCAAATCGGAGATATGAGCAGTTCTTC. This sequence encodes CASSHSNRRYEQFF.

The rearrangement joins TRBV11-2 to TRBJ1-1, with a tentative D call TRBD1 (5 bases). V dropped 5 bases and J dropped 1 base, with 17 bases sitting between them. Germline values: CDR1 SGHAT, CDR2 FQNNGV. The CDR3 is made up of 16 amino acids. The CDR3 DNA reads as TGTGCCAGCAGCCCCACGCTTCAGGGTGGGAACACTGAAGCTTTCTTT. Its translation is CASSPTLQGGNTEAFF.

The chain has TRBV10-3 and TRBJ2-1; D gene ambiguous. V lost 2 bases and J lost 8, with 10 bases in between. There are 13 residues in the CDR3. Germline V gene data show CDR1 as ENHRY and CDR2 as SYGVKD. The CDR3 spells CAISEPVSYEQFF. The CDR3 DNA reads as TGTGCCATCAGTGAGCCAGTTTCCTATGAGCAGTTCTTC.

V gene TRBV28 combines with J gene TRBJ2-5, with 7 bases identical to TRBD2. The CDR3 covers 13 residues. Germline V CDR1 and CDR2: MDHEN, SYDVKM. J gave up 5 bases and V 5 bases, and 5 bases lay outside the gene matches. This chain's CDR3 is CASSRGREETQYF. CDR3 sequence (DNA): TGTGCCAGCAGTCGAGGGAGGGAGGAGACCCAGTACTTC.

This chain connects TRBV27 to TRBJ1-1, with TRBD1 identical over 7 bases. Germline V gene lookup returns CDR1 MNHEY and CDR2 SMNVEV (reference sequence). With 6 bases clipped from V and 1 base from J, the junction kept 8 bases outside the gene matches. The CDR3 covers 15 residues. CDR3 sequence reads: CASRRPRQGNTEAFF. The CDR3 DNA follows: TGTGCCAGCAGACGTCCAAGACAGGGGAACACTGAAGCTTTCTTT.

The J gene is TRBJ2-7, the V gene TRBV5-4; 9 nucleotides line up with TRBD2. CDR1 and CDR2 (germline): SGHNT, YYREEE (reference sequence). The CDR3 sequence is 14 residues long. V lost 2 bases and J lost 6; bases outside the gene matches: 6. Written as DNA, the CDR3 is TGTGCCAGCAGCTTTATAGCGGGAGACTCCGAGCAGTACTTC. Residues: CASSFIAGDSEQYF.

The genes are TRBV29-1 and TRBJ2-7; maybe TRBD2 (5 bases). The CDR3 totals 11 residues. V gave up 2 bases and J gave up 3 bases, with 5 bases separating them. Per germline, CDR1 SQVTM and CDR2 ANQGSEA. DNA of the CDR3: TGCAGCGTTGAACGGGACTACGAGCAGTACTTC. Translating gives CSVERDYEQYF.

The chain is built from TRBV5-1 and TRBJ2-1; 9 nucleotides line up with TRBD1. The ends lost 4 bases at V and 0 bases at J; junction bases unmatched: 2. Germline values: CDR1 SGHRS, CDR2 YFSETQ. The CDR3 sequence is 15 residues long. The CDR3 is CASSGDRASYNEQFF. CDR3 sequence (DNA): TGCGCCAGCAGCGGGGACAGGGCCTCCTACAATGAGCAGTTCTTC. Full variable domain (outside the CDR3, taken from reference TRBV5-1 and TRBJ2-1): KAGVTQTPRYLIKTRGQQVTLSCSPISGHRSVSWYQQTPGQGLQFLFEYFSETQRNKGNFPGRFSGRQFSNSRSEMNVSTLELGDSALYLCASSGDRASYNEQFFGPGTRLTVL.

This chain uses TRBV29-1 with TRBJ2-1; 7 nucleotides line up with TRBD2. V gave up 5 bases and J gave up 8 bases; unmatched junction bases: 12. The germline gives CDR1 SQVTM, CDR2 ANQGSEA. The CDR3 extends over 14 amino acids. DNA for the CDR3: TGCAGCGTTCCAAGCGGGAACGACAAGGATGAGCAGTTCTTC. It yields the protein CSVPSGNDKDEQFF.

The chain employs TRBV2 and TRBJ1-1; possibly TRBD1 for D (5 bases). CDR3 size: 14 residues. Germline CDR1 SNHLY, CDR2 FYNNEI. V was trimmed by 6 bases and J by 1 base, leaving 12 bases between them. The CDR3 sequence: CASRVLTANTEAFF. CDR3 DNA sequence: TGTGCCAGCAGGGTATTGACAGCGAACACTGAAGCTTTCTTT.

The chain is built from TRBV21-1 and TRBJ2-4; TRBD2 is the table's D call, not checked against the DNA. TRBV21-1 is labeled a pseudogene. This CDR3 has 16 amino acids. This chain's CDR3 is CASSKSGVGGKNIQYF. CDR3 in DNA: TGTGCCAGCAGCAAAAGCGGGGTAGGAGGCAAAAACATTCAGTACTTC.

This clone was picked up many times. The chain links TRBV6-1 to TRBJ2-1; the D gene is possibly TRBD2 (5 bases). Germline values: CDR1 MNHNS, CDR2 SASEGT. This CDR3 comprises 13 residues. The V and J ends lost 8 bases and 12 bases respectively, with 20 bases between them. CDR3 loop: CASGAANLHGQFF. The CDR3, as DNA: TGTGCCAGCGGAGCGGCGAACCTACACGGGCAGTTCTTC.

The rearrangement joins TRBV7-6 to TRBJ1-5; D gene ambiguous. CDR1 and CDR2 from the germline V gene are SGHVS and FNYEAQ. Trimming took off 5 bases at V and 2 bases at J, with 13 bases between the two ends. This CDR3 contains 15 residues. CDR3 DNA sequence: TGTGCCAGCAGCACGGGTCCCTTCGGCAATCAGCCCCAGCATTTT. As protein: CASSTGPFGNQPQHF.

The chain couples TRBV28 to TRBJ1-2, with 9 positions matching TRBD1. The CDR3 runs 14 residues. Germline V gene data show CDR1 as MDHEN and CDR2 as SYDVKM. Trimming cost V 6 bases and J 0 bases; bases outside gene matches: 2. The CDR3 DNA follows: TGTGCCAGCAGACAGGGGGCACCTAACTATGGCTACACCTTC. Amino acids: CASRQGAPNYGYTF.

This clone was counted between two and nine times. J is TRBJ1-2 and V is TRBV25-1, with D unresolved. The V gene lost 3 bases and the J gene lost 6 bases, with 5 bases spanning the gap. The CDR3 totals 11 residues. The germline CDR1 and CDR2 sequences are MGHDK and SYGVNS. The CDR3 loop is CASSDFDGYTF. As DNA, the CDR3 is TGTGCCAGCAGTGATTTCGATGGCTACACCTTC.

The V gene is TRBV7-6, the J gene TRBJ2-3; weak D call: TRBD2 (6 bases). This CDR3 spans 14 amino acids. The germline V gene has CDR1 SGHVS and CDR2 FNYEAQ. Trimming took 2 bases from V and 4 from J, leaving 10 bases between them. The CDR3 DNA sequence: TGTGCCAGCAGCTTAAATGGGGGGTCAGATACGCAGTATTTT. This codes for CASSLNGGSDTQYF. The full variable domain, its missing parts supplied by reference TRBV7-6 and TRBJ2-3, is GAGVSQSPRYKVTKRGQDVALRCDPISGHVSLYWYRQALGQGPEFLTYFNYEAQQDKSGLPNDRFSAERPEGSISTLTIQRTEQRDSAMYRCASSLNGGSDTQYFGPGTRLTVL.

The rearrangement joins TRBV15 to TRBJ2-7; weak D call: TRBD2 (6 bases). Trimming removed 2 bases from V and 6 bases from J, with 20 bases in between. Germline CDR1 LNHNV, CDR2 YYDKDF (reference sequence). The length of the CDR3 is 16 residues. For the CDR3, the DNA is TGTGCCACCAGCAGAACTACAGCGGGCGGTGAGTCCGAGCAGTACTTC. Translated, it gives CATSRTTAGGESEQYF.

This clone was counted a single time. This chain uses TRBV4-1 with TRBJ2-5; maybe TRBD2 (5 bases). V gave up 1 base and J gave up 2 bases, with 8 bases separating them. From germline, CDR1 is MGHRA and CDR2 YSYEKL. The CDR3 is made up of 14 amino acids. CDR3 DNA sequence: TGCGCCAGCAGCCAAGTTGGCGGGCAAGAGACCCAGTACTTC. Its translation is CASSQVGGQETQYF.

The chain links TRBV2 to TRBJ2-5; 7 nucleotides line up with TRBD1. The V gene's germline CDR1 is SNHLY and CDR2 FYNNEI. The CDR3 has 15 amino acids. With V trimmed by 6 bases and J by 5 bases, 12 bases remained unmatched. The CDR3 region has the DNA TGTGCCAGCAGGGATAGACAGGGAATGACGGAGACCCAGTACTTC. It specifies CASRDRQGMTETQYF. The variable domain in full, completed from reference TRBV2 and TRBJ2-5, reads EPEVTQTPSHQVTQMGQEVILRCVPISNHLYFYWYRQILGQKVEFLVSFYNNEISEKSEIFDDQFSVERPDGSNFTLKIRSTKLEDSAMYFCASRDRQGMTETQYFGPGTRLLVL.

The chain has TRBV7-9 and TRBJ2-1, with TRBD1 matching 11 bases. V trimming: 5 bases; J trimming: 8 bases; junction bases outside the gene matches: 5. The length of the CDR3 is 14 residues. Germline V gene data show CDR1 as SEHNR and CDR2 as FQNEAQ (reference sequence). CDR3 in amino acids: CASSRGQGAYEQFF. CDR3 nucleotides: TGTGCCAGCAGCCGCGGACAGGGGGCTTATGAGCAGTTCTTC.